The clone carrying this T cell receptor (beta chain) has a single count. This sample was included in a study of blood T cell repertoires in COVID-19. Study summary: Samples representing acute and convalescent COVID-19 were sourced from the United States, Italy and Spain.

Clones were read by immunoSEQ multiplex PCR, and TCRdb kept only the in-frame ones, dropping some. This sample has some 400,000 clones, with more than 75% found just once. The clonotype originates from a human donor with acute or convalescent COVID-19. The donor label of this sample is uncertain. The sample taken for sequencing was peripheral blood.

The CDR3 here is CASSLQGSGNQPQHF. Written as DNA, the CDR3 is TGTGCCAGCAGCTTGCAGGGATCGGGCAATCAGCCCCAGCATTTT. J is TRBJ1-5 and V is TRBV5-4, with TRBD1 as a possible D gene (5 bases). Germline CDR1 and CDR2: SGHNT and YYREEE (reference sequence). This CDR3 spans 15 amino acids. Trimming took 1 base from V and 2 from J, leaving 10 bases between them.